This record covers a single T cell receptor (beta chain). Antigen specificity is unknown. The sample originates from a study of T cells in Graves' hyperthyroidism and ophthalmopathy. Study-wide points: Blood also carried most thyroid clonotypes expanded above 0.001.

RNA transcripts yielded amplified TCR beta CDR3 regions. The HTBI primer set served for first-round RT-PCR of the TCR CDR3. TCRdb ran MiXCR on the multiplex PCR reads and lists one entry per CDR3 protein. Among 550,000 to 850,000 distinct CDR3 sequences, about 19% were seen once, and the ten largest hold approximately 15%. The source of the PBMCs was 8.5 to 10 ml of fresh peripheral blood. Material: blood. This receptor was obtained from a woman aged 45-59 years with Graves' hyperthyroidism that later progressed to Graves' ophthalmopathy.

As DNA, the CDR3 is TGTGCTAGTGGTTGGGGCTTCTCTGGAAACACCATATATTTT. This sequence encodes CASGWGFSGNTIYF. V usage is TRBV12-5 and J usage is TRBJ1-3, with D tentatively TRBD1 (5 bases). V was pared by 4 bases and J by 0 bases, with 7 bases between. CDR3 size: 14 residues. Germline lookup yields CDR1 LGHNT and CDR2 FRNRAP.